This is a list of T cell receptor beta chains from one sample in a study of cytomegalovirus exposure and HLA in healthy donors. The repertoire was sequenced with immunoSEQ multiplex PCR; TCRdb's copy has only in-frame clones and lacks some. The sample shows roughly 200,000 clones, 80% to 90% of them seen only once. Material for sequencing was PBMCs. Receptor source: a man aged 35 to 55 in good health and CMV-seropositive. Both conserved end residues are part of each CDR3. A D gene is named only where the DNA matches it firmly. Part of the rows lack a size; the others show once, few, many or a class for expanded clones.

size	J	V	D	CDR3	DNA
.	TRBJ1-1	TRBV29-1	.	CSVSWTVEAFF	TGCAGCGTCTCCTGGACAGTTGAAGCTTTCTTT
.	TRBJ1-4	TRBV5-5	TRBD1	CASSYPGQGTTNEKLFF	TGTGCCAGCAGCTACCCGGGACAGGGGACGACTAATGAAAAACTGTTTTTT
.	TRBJ1-3	TRBV10-3	.	CASRQDSGNTIYF	TGTGCCAGCCGACAGGACTCTGGAAACACCATATATTTT
.	TRBJ2-1	TRBV28	TRBD1	CASSLVGTGGYNEQFF	TGTGCCAGCAGTTTAGTCGGGACAGGGGGCTACAATGAGCAGTTCTTC
.	TRBJ2-5	TRBV27	.	CASSLAGKETQYF	TGTGCCAGCAGTTTAGCCGGTAAAGAGACCCAGTACTTC
.	TRBJ2-7	TRBV5-1	TRBD2	CASSLASGPYEQYF	TGCGCCAGCAGCTTGGCTAGCGGGCCCTACGAGCAGTACTTC
.	TRBJ1-5	TRBV10-3	TRBD1	CAISTGESNQPQHF	TGTGCCATCAGTACAGGGGAAAGCAATCAGCCCCAGCATTTT
.	TRBJ2-3	TRBV7-2	TRBD1	CASSPTPGQGRDTQYF	TGTGCCAGCAGCCCCACCCCGGGACAGGGGCGAGATACGCAGTATTTT
.	TRBJ1-5	TRBV7-8	TRBD1	CASSSQLQGIGNQPQHF	TGTGCCAGCAGCTCTCAATTACAGGGGATAGGCAATCAGCCCCAGCATTTT
.	TRBJ2-1	TRBV11-2	.	CASSSIPVGGSYNEQFF	TGTGCCAGCAGCTCTATCCCGGTCGGCGGGTCCTACAATGAGCAGTTCTTC
.	TRBJ1-1	TRBV5-4	.	CASSQQGLNTEAFF	TGTGCCAGCAGTCAGCAGGGTTTGAACACTGAAGCTTTCTTT
.	TRBJ2-5	TRBV5-4	.	CASSLGTVQETQYF	TGTGCCAGCAGCTTGGGTACTGTACAAGAGACCCAGTACTTC
.	TRBJ1-1	TRBV5-1	.	CASRQVTDTEAFF	TGCGCCAGCAGACAGGTGACAGACACTGAAGCTTTCTTT
.	TRBJ2-5	TRBV5-1	TRBD2	CASSSPSGREETQYF	TGCGCCAGCAGCAGCCCTAGCGGGAGAGAGGAGACCCAGTACTTC
.	TRBJ2-7	TRBV10-1	TRBD2	CASSPDLTSVYEQYF	TGCGCCAGCAGTCCAGATCTGACTAGCGTCTACGAGCAGTACTTC
.	TRBJ2-3	TRBV5-1	.	CASSTGDWEGADTQYF	TGCGCCAGCAGCACAGGGGACTGGGAAGGCGCAGATACGCAGTATTTT
.	TRBJ2-5	TRBV7-3	TRBD2	CASSPMAGGETQYF	TGTGCCAGCAGCCCCATGGCGGGAGGGGAGACCCAGTACTTC
.	TRBJ1-1	TRBV5-1	TRBD1	CASSLGTGGTEAFF	TGCGCCAGCAGCTTGGGGACAGGGGGCACTGAAGCTTTCTTT
.	TRBJ1-2	TRBV7-3	.	CASSLSPERGGYTF	TGTGCCAGCAGCCTCAGTCCCGAACGGGGTGGCTACACCTTC
.	TRBJ1-1	TRBV2	TRBD1	CASRGQPNTEAFF	TGTGCCAGCAGGGGACAGCCGAACACTGAAGCTTTCTTT
once	TRBJ2-1	TRBV4-2	.	CASSQERDEQFF	TGTGCCAGCAGCCAAGAGCGGGATGAGCAGTTCTTC
.	TRBJ2-5	TRBV28	.	CASSPSGRGIETQYF	TGTGCCAGCAGCCCCTCGGGTCGGGGGATAGAGACCCAGTACTTC
.	TRBJ2-2	TRBV5-1	TRBD1	CASSLTMTGFDTGELFF	TGCGCCAGCAGCTTGACGATGACAGGGTTTGACACCGGGGAGCTGTTTTTT
few	TRBJ1-5	TRBV2	TRBD1	CASSAGTETFYQPQHF	TGTGCCAGCAGTGCGGGGACAGAAACCTTTTATCAGCCCCAGCATTTT
.	TRBJ1-5	TRBV2	TRBD1	CASRGQGASNQPQHF	TGTGCCAGCAGAGGACAGGGGGCCTCCAATCAGCCCCAGCATTTT
.	TRBJ2-7	TRBV7-9	TRBD1	CASSSFLTGGPYEQYF	TGTGCCAGCAGCTCGTTTCTGACAGGGGGCCCCTACGAGCAGTACTTC
.	TRBJ1-1	TRBV9	.	CASSVGAGRVGTEAFF	TGTGCCAGCAGCGTAGGGGCAGGGCGTGTAGGAACTGAAGCTTTCTTT
.	TRBJ1-4	TRBV18	.	CASSPSKTGEKLFF	TGTGCCAGCTCACCGTCTAAGACGGGTGAAAAACTGTTTTTT
.	TRBJ2-5	TRBV5-1	.	CASRLGQRQETQYF	TGCGCCAGCAGGCTGGGCCAACGCCAAGAGACCCAGTACTTC
.	TRBJ1-2	TRBV7-9	.	CASSHRVDYGYTF	TGTGCCAGCAGCCACAGGGTAGACTATGGCTACACCTTC
.	TRBJ1-3	TRBV7-9	TRBD1	CASSLVTGDSGNTIYF	TGTGCCAGCAGCTTAGTTACAGGGGATTCTGGAAACACCATATATTTT
.	TRBJ1-2	TRBV28	TRBD1	CASSPPDRGPHYGYTF	TGTGCCAGCAGCCCTCCGGACAGGGGCCCACACTATGGCTACACCTTC
.	TRBJ2-4	TRBV28	.	CASSPPSANKNIQYF	TGTGCCAGCAGTCCCCCTAGTGCGAACAAAAACATTCAGTACTTC
.	TRBJ1-2	TRBV27	TRBD1	CASSLFPGGNGYTF	TGTGCCAGCAGTTTATTCCCAGGGGGCAATGGCTACACCTTC
.	TRBJ1-6	TRBV7-8	TRBD1	CASSRGTGTNNSPLHF	TGTGCCAGCAGCAGGGGGACAGGCACAAATAATTCACCCCTCCACTTT
few	TRBJ2-3	TRBV4-1	TRBD2	CASSQLGGRGSTDTQYF	TGCGCCAGCAGCCAACTTGGCGGGAGGGGCAGCACAGATACGCAGTATTTT
.	TRBJ2-2	TRBV5-4	TRBD2	CASSLGGTSGNTGELFF	TGTGCCAGCAGCTTGGGCGGGACTAGCGGGAACACCGGGGAGCTGTTTTTT
.	TRBJ2-7	TRBV27	TRBD1	CASSPNPDRGWYEQYF	TGTGCCAGCAGTCCCAACCCAGACAGGGGTTGGTACGAGCAGTACTTC
.	TRBJ2-7	TRBV5-4	TRBD2	CASSLGSSGDYEQYF	TGTGCCAGCAGCTTGGGTTCTAGCGGAGACTACGAGCAGTACTTC
.	TRBJ2-7	TRBV15	TRBD1	CATSPGQTYEQYF	TGTGCCACCAGCCCGGGACAGACCTACGAGCAGTACTTC
.	TRBJ1-2	TRBV4-3	.	CASSQGYRENYGYTF	TGCGCCAGCAGCCAAGGGTACAGGGAAAACTATGGCTACACCTTC
.	TRBJ1-5	TRBV10-2	TRBD1	CASGTGSSTQHF	TGCGCCAGCGGGACAGGGTCTTCGACCCAGCATTTT
.	TRBJ1-2	TRBV7-6	.	CASSSGTLNYGYTF	TGTGCCAGCAGTTCCGGGACACTCAACTATGGCTACACCTTC
.	TRBJ2-1	TRBV19	TRBD1	CASSGTAMNNEQFF	TGTGCCAGTAGTGGGACAGCAATGAACAATGAGCAGTTCTTC
few	TRBJ2-7	TRBV18	.	CASSRSGPYEQYF	TGTGCCAGCTCCCGAAGTGGGCCCTACGAGCAGTACTTC
.	TRBJ1-2	TRBV6-1	.	CASRRPPPNYGYTF	TGTGCCAGCCGGAGGCCCCCACCTAACTATGGCTACACCTTC
.	TRBJ2-1	TRBV5-1	.	CASSLEETGIYNEQFF	TGCGCCAGCAGCTTGGAGGAGACAGGAATTTACAATGAGCAGTTCTTC
.	TRBJ1-1	TRBV7-3	TRBD1	CASRRQGNTEAFF	TGTGCCAGCAGGCGACAGGGAAACACTGAAGCTTTCTTT
.	TRBJ2-1	TRBV14	TRBD1	CASSQDHGTVYNEQFF	TGTGCCAGCAGCCAAGATCACGGGACAGTATACAATGAGCAGTTCTTC
.	TRBJ2-7	TRBV5-1	.	CASSLSGFFYEQYF	TGCGCCAGCAGCTTATCCGGGTTCTTCTACGAGCAGTACTTC
few	TRBJ1-2	TRBV25-1	.	CASSDPNYGYTF	TGTGCCAGCAGTGATCCAAACTATGGCTACACCTTC